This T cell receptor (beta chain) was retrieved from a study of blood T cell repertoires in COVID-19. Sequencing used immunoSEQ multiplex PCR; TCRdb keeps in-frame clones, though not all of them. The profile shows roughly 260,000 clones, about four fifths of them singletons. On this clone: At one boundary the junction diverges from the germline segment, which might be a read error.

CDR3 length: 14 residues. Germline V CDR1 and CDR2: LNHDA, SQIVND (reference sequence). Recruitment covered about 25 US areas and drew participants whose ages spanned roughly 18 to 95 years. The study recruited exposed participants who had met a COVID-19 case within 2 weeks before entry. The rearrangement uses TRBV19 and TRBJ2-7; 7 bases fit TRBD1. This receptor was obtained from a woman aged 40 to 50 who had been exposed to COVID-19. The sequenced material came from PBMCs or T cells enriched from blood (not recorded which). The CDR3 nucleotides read TGTGCCAGTAGTATGGGGACAGATTCCTCCGAGCAGTACTTC. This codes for CASSMGTDSSEQYF.